This passage covers 10 T cell receptor beta chains from one sample sequenced in a study of cytomegalovirus exposure and HLA in healthy donors. PCR used 60 Vbeta primers and 13 Jbeta primers. Profiling relied on immunoSEQ multiplex PCR, and the TCRdb table lists in-frame clones only, not all of them. Of 75,000 to 95,000 clones listed, over 60% were seen once; the top ten hold about a fifth. The sequenced material came from PBMCs. Receptors were obtained from a woman aged 45-60 years in good health and CMV-seropositive.

This clone was observed a handful of times. The chain couples TRBV7-2 to TRBJ1-6; maybe TRBD1 (6 bases). The germline V gene has CDR1 SGHTA and CDR2 FQGNSA. V lost 2 bases and J lost 0, with 11 bases in between. The CDR3 extends over 17 amino acids. CDR3 region: CASSLRTGSSYNSPLHF. The CDR3, as DNA: TGTGCCAGCAGCTTACGCACAGGGAGCTCCTATAATTCACCCCTCCACTTT.

The chain recombines TRBV6-1 with TRBJ2-3; TRBD2 agrees at 12 bases. The CDR3 runs 17 residues. Germline V CDR1 and CDR2: MNHNS, SASEGT. Trimming at V came to 1 base and at J to 5 bases, leaving 7 bases not matched to a gene. The CDR3 DNA sequence: TGTGCCAGCAGTGAAGGAACTAGCGGGGGGATCGGAGATACGCAGTATTTT. The encoded protein is CASSEGTSGGIGDTQYF.

The table lists this clone with a few counts. Sequence at one end of the junction differs from germline and may be a read error. The chain combines TRBV7-9 with TRBJ1-4, with D possibly TRBD1 on 6 matching bases. The CDR3 sequence is 18 residues long. Germline CDR1 reads SEHNR; CDR2 reads FQNEAQ (reference sequence). As DNA, the CDR3 is TGTTCCAGCAGCTTAGGGCAGGGGCGCGGTGCAACTAATGAAAAACTGTTTTTT. Translated, it gives CSSSLGQGRGATNEKLFF.

The chain is built from TRBV6-1 and TRBJ1-4; D is possibly TRBD1 (6 bases). The CDR3 covers 15 residues. Germline V gives CDR1 MNHNS, CDR2 SASEGT. V gave up 10 bases and J gave up 8 bases, with 23 bases separating them. CDR3 loop: CATYHTGRGDEKLFF. In DNA, the CDR3 is TGTGCCACCTATCATACAGGGAGAGGTGACGAAAAACTGTTTTTT.

There are a few counts of this clone. This is likely an artifact of a read error, given a far larger clone one base away. The same CDR3 also results from other DNA sequences found in this sample. The gene calls are TRBV6-1 and TRBJ2-7, with 10 bases identical to TRBD2. This CDR3 contains 16 residues. Trimming removed 3 bases from V and 5 bases from J; junction bases left unmatched: 10. Germline CDR1 reads MNHNS; CDR2 reads SASEGT. The CDR3 sequence is CASSEFQRGGSDEQYF. DNA of the CDR3: TGTGCCAGCAGTGAGTTCCAGCGGGGGGGCTCGGACGAGCAGTACTTC.

The rearrangement uses TRBV9 and TRBJ2-3; TRBD2 aligns across 11 bases. With 2 bases clipped from V and 1 base from J, the junction kept 0 bases outside the gene matches. Germline CDR1 reads SGDLS; CDR2 reads YYNGEE. The CDR3 covers 15 residues. CDR3 DNA sequence: TGTGCCAGCAGCGTGACTAGCGGGGGCACAGATACGCAGTATTTT. Translated, it gives CASSVTSGGTDTQYF.

This sequence joins TRBV27 and TRBJ1-1; a possible D gene is TRBD1 (5 bases). CDR1 and CDR2 (germline): MNHEY, SMNVEV (reference sequence). The CDR3 runs to 13 residues. The V and J ends lost 6 bases and 0 bases respectively, with 8 bases between them. The CDR3 nucleotides are TGTGCCAGCAGCTCAGGGCTGAACACTGAAGCTTTCTTT. Amino acid sequence: CASSSGLNTEAFF.

This rearrangement joins TRBV10-3 to TRBJ2-1; D is possibly TRBD2 (5 bases). V was trimmed by 0 bases and J by 0 bases, leaving 6 bases between them. Germline CDR1 and CDR2: ENHRY and SYGVKD. The CDR3 runs 15 residues. The CDR3: CAISESGSSYNEQFF. DNA of the CDR3: TGTGCCATCAGTGAGTCGGGGAGCTCCTACAATGAGCAGTTCTTC.

On this clone itself: Other DNA variants within this sample encode the same CDR3. The gene calls are TRBV28 and TRBJ2-7; maybe TRBD2 (5 bases). This CDR3 is 12 amino acids long. CDR1 and CDR2 from the germline V gene are MDHEN and SYDVKM. The V gene lost 2 bases and the J gene lost 3 bases, with 5 bases spanning the gap. The CDR3 spells CASSLAGYEQYF. The CDR3 DNA follows: TGTGCCAGCAGTTTAGCGGGCTACGAGCAGTACTTC.

This chain uses TRBV30 with TRBJ1-1; 9 nucleotides line up with TRBD1. The CDR3 contains 15 residues. Per germline, CDR1 GTSNPN and CDR2 SVGIG (reference sequence). The trim removed 5 bases at V and 1 base at J, leaving 8 bases unmatched. The CDR3 here is CAWFRTGEANTEAFF. Here the CDR3 DNA reads TGTGCCTGGTTTAGGACAGGGGAGGCGAACACTGAAGCTTTCTTT.